The present TCR beta chain was sequenced within a study of OX40 agonist ivuxolimab in advanced cancers. Germline V lookup: CDR1 PRHDT, CDR2 FYEKMQ (reference sequence). CDR3 length equals 14 residues. The trim removed 5 bases at V and 5 bases at J, leaving 7 bases unmatched. This clone was observed a few times. Measured with immunoSEQ multiplex PCR; TCRdb has only the in-frame clones, and not every one. The sample holds over 65,000 clones, almost 85% seen once. Sequenced material: CD4+ or CD8+ T cells sorted from blood, taken in a trial of the OX40 agonist ivuxolimab. The genes are TRBV13 and TRBJ2-3; TRBD2 matches 7 bases. This receptor was obtained from an adult with an advanced solid tumor such as melanoma, head and neck, liver or kidney cancer. CDR3 DNA: TGTGCCAGCAGCCTTCCCTGGGGGGGAGATACGCAGTATTTT. This sequence encodes CASSLPWGGDTQYF. Supplemented by reference TRBV13 and TRBJ2-3, the full variable domain reads AAGVIQSPRHLIKEKRETATLKCYPIPRHDTVYWYQQGPGQDPQFLISFYEKMQSDKGSIPDRFSAQQFSDYHSELNMSSLELGDSALYFCASSLPWGGDTQYFGPGTRLTVL.